The clone carrying this TCR beta chain was picked up a small number of times. These data belong to a study of blood T cell repertoires in COVID-19. Study information: There were acute and convalescent COVID-19 samples, and they came from the United States, Italy and Spain. T cells, B-cell-depleted T cells, or PBMCs supplied cDNA or gDNA.

Per the study methods: Estimates of nucleated cell counts were drawn from the amplification of reference gene primers. Clones were sequenced by immunoSEQ multiplex PCR, and TCRdb holds only the in-frame ones, with some missing. The V and J calls and clone size were taken over from that table, and D and trimming were inferred from the DNA. The repertoire holds approximately 91,000 clones, with roughly 80% as singletons. Germline V gives CDR1 MNHNY, CDR2 SVGAGI (reference sequence). After removal of 6 bases from V and 3 bases from J, the junction contained 4 bases not matched to a gene. The CDR3 spans 13 residues.

The source of this sequence is a human donor in a cohort sampled during active COVID-19. The sequencing input was peripheral blood. The V and J genes are TRBV6-6 and TRBJ1-1, with 7 bases identical to TRBD1. CDR3 sequence reads: CASSTDRDTEAFF. Here the CDR3 DNA reads TGTGCCAGCAGCACCGACAGGGACACTGAAGCTTTCTTT.